The clone carrying this TCR beta chain was observed once. Its antigen is as yet unknown. The study reverse transcribed the entire isolated RNA, so it sequenced expressed TCRB transcripts. Repertoires were generated with immunoSEQ multiplex PCR, while TCRdb's copy carries only in-frame clones and drops some. The data contain about 240,000 clones, 27% of them singletons. These data are taken from a study of beta chain features in type 1 diabetes. The wider study: Analysis included around 99,000,000 sorted cells drawn from all samples.

Overall study findings and caveats: In the patient group, naive, central memory and Treg TCRB repertoires seemed more alike than in the healthy donor group.

Trimming took 7 bases from V and 16 from J, leaving 14 bases between them. This CDR3 has 11 residues. Germline CDR1 reads SNHLY; CDR2 reads FYNNEI. Input material: central memory CD4+ T cells from blood. The sequence came from a man aged 25 to 45 in good health. V and J are TRBV2 and TRBJ1-6; D is undetermined. DNA for the CDR3: TGTGCCAGCACCCCGGACCGAACTCTCCACTTT. It yields the protein CASTPDRTLHF.